This T cell receptor beta chain stems from a study of blood T cell repertoires in COVID-19. Across the study: The study drew acute and convalescent COVID-19 samples from the United States, Italy and Spain. Sample material is recorded as cDNA or gDNA derived from T cells, B-cell-depleted T cells, or PBMCs.

As originally analysed: Reference gene primer amplification gave estimated nucleated cell counts. The repertoire was sequenced with immunoSEQ multiplex PCR; TCRdb's copy has only in-frame clones and lacks some. D and trimming come from the DNA, and the V and J calls and clone size come from that table. The sample consists of 250,000 or so clones, roughly 84% of them appearing once. This CDR3 has 14 amino acids. Per germline, CDR1 LGHDT and CDR2 YNNKEL (reference sequence). V was clipped by 1 base and J by 4 bases, with 10 bases between them. Sequenced input: peripheral blood. The TCR comes from a woman aged 40-49 years who had recovered from COVID-19. The V and J genes are TRBV3-1 (or the pseudogene TRBV3-2) and TRBJ1-1; weak D call: TRBD1 (5 bases). In DNA form, the CDR3 reads TGTGCCAGCAGCCAAGTTTGGGGCGCCACTGAAGCTTTCTTT. It is translated as CASSQVWGATEAFF.